The 27 T cell receptor beta chains given below trace back to one sample, sequenced in a study of memory CD4+ T cells and cytomegalovirus serostatus. Single viable CD3+CD4+CD8-CD45RO+ cells were sorted as the memory CD4+ T cells. Some clones are missing from TCRdb's copy, which holds only in-frame ones; the method was immunoSEQ multiplex PCR. The table records around 54,000 clones, 78% of them present only once. The sample consisted of memory CD4+ T cells from blood. These TCRs come from an adult in good health and CMV-seronegative.

This chain links TRBV4-1 with TRBJ2-1, with D uncertain. V was clipped by 3 bases and J by 10 bases, with 10 bases between them. Germline V gene data show CDR1 as MGHRA and CDR2 as YSYEKL. There are 12 residues in the CDR3. Here the CDR3 DNA reads TGCGCCAGCAGCCAGTCGCTCGGCGAGCAGTTCTTC. As protein: CASSQSLGEQFF.

By frequency in the sample, this clone is medium-sized. The V and J genes are TRBV5-6 and TRBJ1-1, with D uncertain. This CDR3 is built from 13 residues. Trimming left V 4 bases short and J 0 bases short, with 7 bases between. Germline CDR1 reads SGHDT; CDR2 reads YYEEEE. For the CDR3, the DNA is TGTGCCAGCAGCGGCAGCATGAACACTGAAGCTTTCTTT. Its translation: CASSGSMNTEAFF.

The chain combines TRBV7-8 with TRBJ2-3; perhaps TRBD1 as D (6 bases). Germline lookup yields CDR1 SGHVS and CDR2 FQNEAQ. The CDR3 length is 15 residues. The V gene lost 2 bases and the J gene lost 3 bases, with 12 bases spanning the gap. CDR3 DNA: TGTGCCAGCAGCTTAACAGGGAGTATAACAGATACGCAGTATTTT. Residues: CASSLTGSITDTQYF. Full variable domain (rest looked up from reference TRBV7-8 and TRBJ2-3): GAGVSQSPRYKVAKRGQDVALRCDPISGHVSLFWYQQALGQGPEFLTYFQNEAQLDKSGLPSDRFFAERPEGSVSTLKIQRTQQEDSAVYLCASSLTGSITDTQYFGPGTRLTVL.

The rearrangement joins TRBV18 to TRBJ2-7; 9 positions agree with TRBD1. The V gene's germline CDR1 is KGHSH and CDR2 LQKENI. The CDR3 loop spans 13 amino acids. V lost 3 bases and J lost 5; bases outside the gene matches: 2. The CDR3 DNA sequence: TGTGCCAGCTCACCCGGGACAGGGAACGAGCAGTACTTC. Its protein product is CASSPGTGNEQYF.

The J gene is TRBJ2-7, the V gene TRBV28; 9 nucleotides line up with TRBD1. The CDR3 contains 18 residues. In germline, CDR1 is MDHEN, CDR2 SYDVKM. The junction had 16 bases not matched to a gene; V was cut back by 5 bases and J by 2 bases. The CDR3 sequence is CASSRTGVGYGTTYEQYF. The CDR3 DNA reads as TGTGCCAGCAGTAGGACAGGGGTAGGCTATGGGACAACCTACGAGCAGTACTTC.

The rearrangement links TRBV20-1 to TRBJ2-3, with D unresolved. Germline V lookup: CDR1 DFQATT, CDR2 SNEGSKA (reference sequence). This CDR3 contains 11 residues. The ends were cut back, 8 bases at V and 3 bases at J, with 9 bases in the middle. CDR3 DNA: TGCAGTACCCAGCAGACAGATACGCAGTATTTT. Translation: CSTQQTDTQYF.

The chain carries TRBV19 and TRBJ2-7; 10 bases map to TRBD2. Germline CDR1 is LNHDA and CDR2 is SQIVND (reference sequence). V trimming: 4 bases; J trimming: 0 bases; junction bases outside the gene matches: 6. The CDR3 contains 16 residues. The CDR3 DNA follows: TGTGCCAGTAGTAGACGGACTAGCGGTAGCTCCTACGAGCAGTACTTC. It is translated as CASSRRTSGSSYEQYF.

The rearrangement joins TRBV28 to TRBJ1-2, with 10 bases that match TRBD1. There are 16 residues in the CDR3. After removal of 7 bases from V and 6 bases from J, the junction contained 14 bases not matched to a gene. Germline V gene sequence: CDR1 MDHEN, CDR2 SYDVKM. CDR3 nucleotide sequence: TGTGCCAGCACTCAACCATCGCGACAGGGGGCGGATGGCTACACCTTC. Its translation: CASTQPSRQGADGYTF.

The chain recombines TRBV7-6 with TRBJ2-1, with no clear D. Deletions cut 1 base from V and 0 bases from J, with 7 bases between. The CDR3 has 15 residues. Looked up from germline, CDR1 is SGHVS and CDR2 is FNYEAQ. CDR3 coding DNA: TGTGCCAGCAGCTTAGACGGAAGCTCCTACAATGAGCAGTTCTTC. It codes for CASSLDGSSYNEQFF.

Only one count was recorded for this clone. This CDR3 reads CASRDPGQRTDTQYF. CDR3 in DNA: TGCGCCAGCAGAGACCCGGGACAGAGGACAGATACGCAGTATTTT. This chain joins TRBV10-2 and TRBJ2-3; TRBD1 matches at 7 bases. With V trimmed by 6 bases and J by 3 bases, 9 bases remained unmatched. CDR1 is WSHSY and CDR2 is SAAADI in the germline V gene. This CDR3 is built from 15 residues.

The chain has TRBV2 and TRBJ2-1, with unresolved D. Germline loops: CDR1 SNHLY, CDR2 FYNNEI. The CDR3 covers 15 residues. V lost 6 bases and J 0 bases, leaving 12 bases between the germline ends. CDR3 DNA sequence: TGTGCCAGCAGACCTTACTTGAGCTCCTACAATGAGCAGTTCTTC. Protein product: CASRPYLSSYNEQFF.

The chain has TRBV7-9 and TRBJ2-2; 7 nucleotides align to TRBD2. The length of the CDR3 is 17 residues. Germline CDR1 SEHNR, CDR2 FQNEAQ (reference sequence). J lost 1 base, V lost 1 base, and 6 bases had no gene match. CDR3 in amino acids: CASSLDRLAVNTGELFF. The CDR3, as DNA: TGTGCCAGCAGCTTAGATCGGCTAGCGGTGAACACCGGGGAGCTGTTTTTT. Drawing the rest from reference TRBV7-9 and TRBJ2-2, the complete variable domain is DTGVSQNPRHKITKRGQNVTFRCDPISEHNRLYWYRQTLGQGPEFLTYFQNEAQLEKSRLLSDRFSAERPKGSFSTLEIQRTEQGDSAMYLCASSLDRLAVNTGELFFGEGSRLTVL.

The chain is built from TRBV29-1 and TRBJ2-1; no reliable D call. Germline lookup yields CDR1 SQVTM and CDR2 ANQGSEA. CDR3 size: 12 residues. Trimming left V 2 bases short and J 6 bases short, with 8 bases between. Here the CDR3 reads CSVESHSNEQFF. The DNA of the CDR3 is TGCAGCGTTGAATCTCATTCCAATGAGCAGTTCTTC.

The chain couples TRBV27 to TRBJ2-2; 10 nucleotides align to TRBD1. This CDR3 region has 14 residues. With V trimmed by 7 bases and J by 4 bases, 3 bases remained unmatched. Germline loops: CDR1 MNHEY, CDR2 SMNVEV (reference sequence). Written as DNA, the CDR3 is TGTGCCAGCACCAGACAGGGGGCCACCGGGGAGCTGTTTTTT. Translating gives CASTRQGATGELFF.

This clone was seen only a few times. The chain couples TRBV11-2 to TRBJ1-5; no clear D gene. Germline loops: CDR1 SGHAT, CDR2 FQNNGV. The CDR3 is 13 residues long. V lost 0 bases to trimming and J lost 6 bases, with 6 bases between them. The CDR3 bases are TGTGCCAGCAGCTTAGATGTTTTTCAGCCCCAGCATTTT. Its translation is CASSLDVFQPQHF.

In this sample, this clone turned up a few times. The J gene is TRBJ1-4, the V gene TRBV5-1, with a possible D match to TRBD1 (6 bases). V dropped 0 bases and J dropped 5 bases, with 17 bases sitting between them. The CDR3 is 17 amino acids. Germline loops: CDR1 SGHRS, CDR2 YFSETQ. The CDR3 region has the DNA TGCGCCAGCAGCTTGGCCCTCCGGGGGGCGCGGAATGAAAAACTGTTTTTT. It encodes CASSLALRGARNEKLFF.

The chain has TRBV2 and TRBJ1-3; no firm D call. Trimming shortened V by 2 bases and J by 0 bases, and 8 bases separated the two germline ends. Germline V gene lookup returns CDR1 SNHLY and CDR2 FYNNEI. The CDR3 runs to 15 residues. CDR3 protein: CASSERVASGNTIYF. CDR3 DNA sequence: TGTGCCAGCAGTGAAAGGGTAGCCTCTGGAAACACCATATATTTT.

This sequence joins TRBV5-6 and TRBJ1-5; possible D gene TRBD1, 5 bases. V was shortened by 0 bases and J by 9 bases, with 13 bases between the two germline ends. The CDR3 consists of 14 residues. The V gene's germline CDR1 is SGHDT and CDR2 YYEEEE. The CDR3 DNA follows: TGTGCCAGCAGCTTGGGGGGCGCGGTTTGGCCCCAGCATTTT. It encodes CASSLGGAVWPQHF.

CDR3: CASRWGGNTGELFF. The CDR3 bases are TGTGCCAGCCGGTGGGGCGGGAACACCGGGGAGCTGTTTTTT. The rearrangement uses TRBV28 and TRBJ2-2, with a weak D call TRBD1 (5 bases). Per the germline V gene, CDR1 is MDHEN and CDR2 is SYDVKM. The V end lost 8 bases, the J end lost 1 base, and 11 bases lay between the germline ends. The CDR3 length is 14 residues.

The V and J genes are TRBV11-3 and TRBJ1-2; TRBD1 aligns across 8 bases. The CDR3 is 16 residues long. The germline gives CDR1 SGHNT, CDR2 YENEEA. Germline trimming cut 0 bases from V and 3 bases from J; bases unmatched to any gene: 6. The CDR3 coding sequence is TGTGCCAGCAGCTTAGATGGGACAGGCGCCCACTATGGCTACACCTTC. Translating gives CASSLDGTGAHYGYTF. The full variable domain, in which reference TRBV11-3 and TRBJ1-2 provide the parts outside the CDR3, is EAGVVQSPRYKIIEKKQPVAFWCNPISGHNTLYWYLQNLGQGPELLIRYENEEAVDDSQLPKDRFSAERLKGVDSTLKIQPAELGDSAVYLCASSLDGTGAHYGYTFGSGTRLTVV.

Relative to its sample, this clone is medium-sized. This CDR3 is CAINRGRLDNEQFF. In nucleotides, the CDR3 is TGTGCCATCAATCGGGGACGGTTGGACAATGAGCAGTTCTTC. The chain employs TRBV27 and TRBJ2-1; D tentatively fits TRBD1 or TRBD2 (5 bases each). CDR1 and CDR2 (germline): MNHEY, SMNVEV (reference sequence). The ends were cut back, 10 bases at V and 5 bases at J, with 18 bases in the middle. The CDR3 has 14 amino acids.

The chain employs TRBV5-1 and TRBJ2-3; tentatively, D is TRBD1 (6 bases). Deletions cut 7 bases from V and 5 bases from J, with 20 bases between. This CDR3 region has 15 residues. The germline CDR1 and CDR2 sequences are SGHRS and YFSETQ. The CDR3 DNA is TGCGCCAGCTCTAGTGGGGGCGCTGACTTAGATACGCAGTATTTT. Its protein product is CASSSGGADLDTQYF.

This clone was counted once. This chain connects TRBV6-6 to TRBJ2-7; TRBD2 is a possible D gene (6 bases). Germline V gives CDR1 MNHNY, CDR2 SVGAGI (reference sequence). The CDR3 runs to 11 residues. V lost 4 bases, J lost 11 bases, and 12 bases lay in between. CDR3 amino acids: CASSFRLEKYF. CDR3 bases: TGTGCCAGCAGTTTTAGACTAGAAAAGTACTTC.

The V and J genes are TRBV6-7 and TRBJ2-6; D uncertain. TRBV6-7 is an ORF for which the function is uncertain. Trimming removed 7 bases from V and 0 bases from J, with 13 bases in between. The CDR3 contains 16 residues. The CDR3 DNA reads as TGTGCCAGCAAAGGGTCGGTCCGCTCTGGGGCCAACGTCCTGACTTTC. Translated, it gives CASKGSVRSGANVLTF.

V is TRBV7-2 and J is TRBJ2-1; D ambiguous. CDR3 size: 15 residues. Germline V lookup: CDR1 SGHTA, CDR2 FQGNSA. V was clipped by 7 bases and J by 2 bases, with 15 bases between them. CDR3 amino acids: CASTVAPHPYNEQFF. The CDR3 DNA is TGTGCCAGCACCGTAGCCCCGCACCCCTACAATGAGCAGTTCTTC.

The chain couples TRBV6-5 to TRBJ1-2; a possible D gene is TRBD1 (5 bases). CDR1 and CDR2 from the germline V gene are MNHEY and SVGAGI. Trimming left V 1 base short and J 7 bases short, with 13 bases between. The CDR3 totals 14 residues. The CDR3 protein is CASSYYRGGIGYTF. The CDR3 coding sequence is TGTGCCAGCAGTTACTATCGGGGCGGAATTGGCTACACCTTC.

The V call is TRBV19, the J call TRBJ1-2; D is uncertain. The V gene's germline CDR1 is LNHDA and CDR2 SQIVND (reference sequence). With 7 bases removed from V and 4 bases from J, the gap between germline ends came to 7 bases. The CDR3 spans 11 residues. Written as DNA, the CDR3 is TGTGCCAGTAAAAAGTCCTATGGCTACACCTTC. Amino acid sequence: CASKKSYGYTF.